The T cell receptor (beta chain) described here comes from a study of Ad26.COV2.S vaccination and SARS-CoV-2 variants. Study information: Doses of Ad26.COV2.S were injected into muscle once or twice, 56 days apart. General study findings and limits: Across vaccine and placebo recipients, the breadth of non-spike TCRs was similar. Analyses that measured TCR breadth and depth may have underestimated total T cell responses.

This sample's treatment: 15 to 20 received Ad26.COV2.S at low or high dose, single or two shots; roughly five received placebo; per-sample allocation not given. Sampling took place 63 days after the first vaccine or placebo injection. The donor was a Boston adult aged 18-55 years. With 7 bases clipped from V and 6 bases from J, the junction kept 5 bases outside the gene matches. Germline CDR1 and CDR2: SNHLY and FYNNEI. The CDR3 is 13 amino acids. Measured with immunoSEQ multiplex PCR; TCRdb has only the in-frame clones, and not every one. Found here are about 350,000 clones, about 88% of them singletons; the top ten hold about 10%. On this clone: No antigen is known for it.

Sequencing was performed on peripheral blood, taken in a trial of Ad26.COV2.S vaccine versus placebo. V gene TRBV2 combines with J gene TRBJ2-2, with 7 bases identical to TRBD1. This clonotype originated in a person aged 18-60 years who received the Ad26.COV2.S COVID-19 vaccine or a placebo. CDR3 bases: TGTGCCAGCACCCTGGACAGGCCCGGGGAGCTGTTTTTT. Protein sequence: CASTLDRPGELFF.